The 7 T cell receptor beta chains reported below all come from one sample, sequenced in a study of T cells in Graves' hyperthyroidism and ophthalmopathy. The source material, RNA transcripts, was used to amplify TCR beta CDR3 regions. HTBI primers were employed in a first-round RT-PCR of the TCR CDR3. MiXCR was run by TCRdb on the multiplex PCR reads, yielding one entry per CDR3 protein. This repertoire shows more than 500,000 distinct CDR3 sequences, roughly 17% found once; its top ten account for about 3.8%. Sequencing was carried out using blood. These receptor sequences come from a woman in her 30s with Graves' hyperthyroidism.

This sequence joins TRBV5-6 and TRBJ1-4; no reliable D call. From germline, CDR1 is SGHDT and CDR2 YYEEEE. Trimming removed 4 bases at V and 8 bases at J, with 15 bases between. The CDR3 has 14 amino acids. The CDR3 DNA follows: TGTGCCAGCAGCCTGGTAGTAGGTGGAGAAAAACTGTTTTTT. Translation gives CASSLVVGGEKLFF.

This clonotype was detected ten times or more. The chain links TRBV11-2 to TRBJ2-5; D remains ambiguous. CDR3 length: 14 amino acids. Germline V gene data show CDR1 as SGHAT and CDR2 as FQNNGV. Deletions cut 5 bases from V and 4 bases from J, with 14 bases between. The CDR3 loop reads CASSPTGLRETQYF. The CDR3 DNA is TGTGCCAGCAGCCCCACTGGGCTCCGAGAGACCCAGTACTTC.

This clonotype showed up many times. The V call is TRBV7-2, the J call TRBJ1-2, with D maybe TRBD1 (6 bases). V shed 1 base and J shed 3 bases, with 12 bases lying between them. CDR1 and CDR2 from the germline V gene are SGHTA and FQGNSA. CDR3 size: 15 residues. CDR3 residues: CASSLVGRGDYGYTF. The CDR3 bases are TGTGCCAGCAGCTTAGTTGGCAGGGGAGACTATGGCTACACCTTC. The variable domain in full, completed from reference TRBV7-2 and TRBJ1-2, reads GAGVSQSPSNKVTEKGKDVELRCDPISGHTALYWYRQSLGQGLEFLIYFQGNSAPDKSGLPSDRFSAERTGGSVSTLTIQRTQQEDSAVYLCASSLVGRGDYGYTFGSGTRLTVV.

This clonotype was detected many times. The chain is built from TRBV6-5 and TRBJ2-2; D is unresolved. V was trimmed by 3 bases and J by 7 bases, leaving 3 bases between them. Germline V gene data show CDR1 as MNHEY and CDR2 as SVGAGI. This CDR3 has 11 amino acids. The CDR3 DNA follows: TGTGCCAGCAGTTATGGCGGGGAGCTGTTTTTT. It specifies CASSYGGELFF.

The rearrangement joins TRBV12-3 or TRBV12-4 to TRBJ2-3; 11 bases match TRBD2. This CDR3 has 15 residues. The ends lost 6 bases at V and 4 bases at J; junction bases unmatched: 6. For the CDR3, the DNA is TGTGCCAGCAGCCGTAGCGGGAGGGCGGCAGATACGCAGTATTTT. It is translated as CASSRSGRAADTQYF.

In its sample, this clonotype was seen many times. The chain couples TRBV7-9 to TRBJ2-1, with 12 nucleotides matching TRBD2. The CDR3 covers 15 residues. Trimming at V came to 4 bases and at J to 7 bases, leaving 5 bases not matched to a gene. Per the germline V gene, CDR1 is SEHNR and CDR2 is FQNEAQ (reference sequence). Written as DNA, the CDR3 is TGTGCCAGCAGCTGGGGGACTAGCGGGCGAAATGAGCAGTTCTTC. Protein product: CASSWGTSGRNEQFF.

This clonotype was detected a few times. This rearrangement joins TRBV20-1 to TRBJ2-3, with 11 positions matching TRBD2. This CDR3 spans 14 amino acids. Germline V gene data show CDR1 as DFQATT and CDR2 as SNEGSKA (reference sequence). V shed 5 bases, J shed 5 bases, and the junction held 6 bases outside the gene matches. CDR3 region: CSALAGGAQDTQYF. The DNA of the CDR3 is TGCAGTGCTTTAGCGGGAGGGGCCCAAGATACGCAGTATTTT.